This record covers a single TCR beta chain. Sequencing used immunoSEQ multiplex PCR; TCRdb keeps in-frame clones, though not all of them. Of approximately 37,000 clones listed, roughly 92% are singletons. The sample comes from a study of control samples from healthy donors and cancer patients. This TCR derives from a woman aged 45-59 years in good health. The sequencing input was blood.

The CDR3 sequence: CASLKRPGVLFF. CDR3 nucleotide sequence: TGTGCCAGCCTTAAAAGACCGGGGGTCTTGTTCTTC. The rearrangement uses TRBV12-3 or TRBV12-4 and TRBJ2-1, with D possibly matching TRBD2 (6 bases). This CDR3 comprises 12 residues. V lost 8 bases to trimming and J lost 15 bases, with 20 bases between them.